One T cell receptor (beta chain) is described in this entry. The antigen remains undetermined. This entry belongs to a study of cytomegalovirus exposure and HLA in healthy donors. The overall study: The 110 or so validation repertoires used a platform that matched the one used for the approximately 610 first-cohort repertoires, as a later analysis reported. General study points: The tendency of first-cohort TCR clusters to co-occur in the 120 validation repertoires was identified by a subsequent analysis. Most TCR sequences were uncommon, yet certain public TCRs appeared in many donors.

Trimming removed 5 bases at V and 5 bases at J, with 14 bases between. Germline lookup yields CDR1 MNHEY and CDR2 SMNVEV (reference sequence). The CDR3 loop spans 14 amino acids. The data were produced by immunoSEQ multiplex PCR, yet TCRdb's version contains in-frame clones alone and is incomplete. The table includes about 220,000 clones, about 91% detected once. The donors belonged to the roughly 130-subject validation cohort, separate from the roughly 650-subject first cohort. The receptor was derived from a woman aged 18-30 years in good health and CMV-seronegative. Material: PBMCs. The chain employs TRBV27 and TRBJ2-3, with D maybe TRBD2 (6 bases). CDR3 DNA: TGTGCCAGCAGTCTGGAGGGCCCAGGAGATACGCAGTATTTT. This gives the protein CASSLEGPGDTQYF.